The 14 T cell receptor beta chains reported below all come from one sample, sequenced in a study of T-cell memory formation after mild COVID-19. TCRdb redid the calling of the 5' RACE reads with MiXCR, one entry per CDR3 protein. The sample carries around 250,000 distinct CDR3 sequences, 15% to 20% recorded once. The sequencing input was PBMCs or a T cell subset sorted from them (not recorded which). Receptor source: a man aged 18 to 30 who had mild COVID-19 (a few samples of this study predate the infection). Cell type and time point are not known.

This clonotype was seen many times. The gene calls are TRBV5-1 and TRBJ2-5; TRBD1 matches at 8 bases. Germline V gene lookup returns CDR1 SGHRS and CDR2 YFSETQ. The CDR3 is 16 amino acids. J was trimmed by 2 bases and V by 3 bases; bases with no gene match: 9. In DNA form, the CDR3 reads TGCGCCAGCAGCTCCAGGGACAGGACCAAACAAGAGACCCAGTACTTC. As protein: CASSSRDRTKQETQYF.

In this sample, this clonotype turned up a few times. This chain links TRBV27 with TRBJ2-3, with 9 bases matching TRBD2. The CDR3 sequence is 14 residues long. Germline lookup yields CDR1 MNHEY and CDR2 SMNVEV (reference sequence). V lost 3 bases, J lost 6 bases, and 4 bases stayed unmatched. CDR3 amino acids: CASSFVAGVDTQYF. CDR3 coding DNA: TGTGCCAGCAGTTTCGTAGCGGGGGTGGATACGCAGTATTTT.

The chain employs TRBV19 and TRBJ2-2; a possible D gene is TRBD1 (5 bases). CDR3 length: 13 amino acids. V was cut by 6 bases and J by 5 bases, with 10 bases left in between. Germline V gene lookup returns CDR1 LNHDA and CDR2 SQIVND (reference sequence). CDR3 residues: CASSLRQTGELFF. In nucleotides, the CDR3 is TGTGCCAGTAGCCTCAGACAGACCGGGGAGCTGTTTTTT.

The CDR3 is CASSYSRQRHSPLHF. Written as DNA, the CDR3 is TGTGCCAGCAGTTACTCGAGGCAGAGACATTCACCCCTCCACTTT. V and J are TRBV6-5 and TRBJ1-6; D is ambiguous. Per the germline V gene, CDR1 is MNHEY and CDR2 is SVGAGI. The V and J ends lost 0 bases and 8 bases respectively, with 11 bases between them. The CDR3 sequence is 15 residues long.

This clonotype was counted only a few times. The V gene is TRBV7-6, the J gene TRBJ2-5, with D possibly being TRBD2 (5 bases). This CDR3 is 14 amino acids long. Germline-derived CDR1 and CDR2 are SGHVS and FNYEAQ. V was shortened by 8 bases and J by 2 bases, with 15 bases between the two germline ends. Written as DNA, the CDR3 is TGTGCCAGCTCGGGTGGAGGATTGCAAGAGACCCAGTACTTC. The encoded protein is CASSGGGLQETQYF.

This clonotype was observed a handful of times. The V call is TRBV6-6, the J call TRBJ2-1; 12 nucleotides line up with TRBD2. Germline CDR1 is MNHNY and CDR2 is SVGAGI (reference sequence). This CDR3 region has 15 residues. V lost 7 bases to trimming and J lost 7 bases; unmatched junction nucleotides: 8. CDR3 bases: TGTGCCAGCAATCCTAGCGGGGGGGCCGAGAATGAGCAGTTCTTC. Its translation is CASNPSGGAENEQFF.

This clonotype was picked up a small number of times. The gene calls are TRBV4-2 and TRBJ2-5; D possibly corresponds to TRBD2 (7 bases). The CDR3 loop spans 20 amino acids. Trimming pared 0 bases from V and 5 bases from J, leaving 28 bases between. CDR1 is LGHNA, CDR2 YNFKEQ, per germline. The CDR3 DNA sequence: TGTGCCAGCAGCCAAGAGTCCTCGTCAAGCGCGGGGGCTATAGGGGAGACCCAGTACTTC. This translates into CASSQESSSSAGAIGETQYF.

This chain connects TRBV3-1 to TRBJ1-3; tentative D call: TRBD1 (5 bases). Germline V gene data show CDR1 as LGHDT and CDR2 as YNNKEL (reference sequence). V dropped 2 bases and J dropped 0 bases, with 5 bases sitting between them. The CDR3 loop spans 14 amino acids. The chain's CDR3 is CASSQQGSGNTIYF. The CDR3 DNA sequence: TGTGCCAGCAGCCAACAGGGCTCTGGAAACACCATATATTTT. The full variable domain, with the rest looked up from reference TRBV3-1 and TRBJ1-3, is DTAVSQTPKYLVTQMGNDKSIKCEQNLGHDTMYWYKQDSKKFLKIMFSYNNKELIINETVPNRFSPKSPDKAHLNLHINSLELGDSAVYFCASSQQGSGNTIYFGEGSWLTVV.

The chain couples TRBV20-1 to TRBJ2-3, with no clear D. Germline V gene sequence: CDR1 DFQATT, CDR2 SNEGSKA (reference sequence). The V and J ends lost 0 bases and 6 bases respectively, with 7 bases between them. The CDR3 consists of 12 residues. The CDR3 coding sequence is TGCAGTGCTAGAGATCAGGATGATACGCAGTATTTT. Its protein is CSARDQDDTQYF.

This clonotype was seen a few times. The chain recombines TRBV15 with TRBJ1-3, with D possibly TRBD1 on 5 matching bases. The CDR3 sequence is 19 residues long. Germline assignment: CDR1 LNHNV and CDR2 YYDKDF (reference sequence). Deletions cut 5 bases from V and 0 bases from J, with 23 bases between. The CDR3 spells CATSRPLYRPDSSGNTIYF. DNA for the CDR3: TGTGCCACCAGCCGACCCCTTTACAGGCCCGACAGCTCTGGAAACACCATATATTTT.

This clonotype has at least ten counts. This rearrangement joins TRBV27 to TRBJ2-3; perhaps TRBD1 as D (6 bases). Germline V gene sequence: CDR1 MNHEY, CDR2 SMNVEV (reference sequence). The ends were cut back, 1 base at V and 4 bases at J, with 18 bases in the middle. This CDR3 has 17 residues. The CDR3 region is CASSLFAGALVPDTQYF. The CDR3 coding sequence is TGTGCCAGCAGTTTATTCGCAGGGGCGCTTGTCCCAGATACGCAGTATTTT.

The V call is TRBV7-2, the J call TRBJ2-2, with 7 nucleotides matching TRBD2. CDR1 and CDR2 (germline): SGHTA, FQGNSA. The CDR3 is 18 residues long. Trimming removed 5 bases from V and 1 base from J; junction bases left unmatched: 13. Here the CDR3 reads CASSVTTSLIGNTGELFF. As DNA, the CDR3 is TGTGCCAGCAGCGTCACGACTAGCCTGATTGGGAACACCGGGGAGCTGTTTTTT.

This clonotype occurred a few times. The V gene is TRBV13, the J gene TRBJ2-7, with 7 bases aligning to TRBD2. CDR1 is PRHDT and CDR2 is FYEKMQ in the germline V gene (reference sequence). Losses at the gene ends were 3 bases for V and 2 bases for J; bases not matched to a gene: 4. The CDR3 covers 14 residues. CDR3 bases: TGTGCCAGCAGCTTGTGGGGGGGGGCCTACGAGCAGTACTTC. This sequence encodes CASSLWGGAYEQYF.

The rearrangement joins TRBV4-3 to TRBJ1-5; 9 bases are shared with TRBD1. V trimming: 4 bases; J trimming: 5 bases; junction bases outside the gene matches: 3. The CDR3 consists of 14 residues. Germline CDR1 reads LGHNA; CDR2 reads YSLEER. CDR3 nucleotides: TGCGCCAGCAGCCCAGGACAGGGGCATCAGCCCCAGCATTTT. It codes for CASSPGQGHQPQHF.